The 5 T cell receptor beta chains presented below share a single source sample, sequenced in a study of metastatic and nonmetastatic thyroid tumors. No treatment of any kind had been given to any patient before thyroid surgery. TCRdb re-clonotyped the PCR reads through MiXCR. The data show 4,000 to 5,500 clones, 20% to 25% seen once. Sequenced material: tumor tissue. Receptors originate from a male donor with papillary thyroid cancer or a benign thyroid nodule (not recorded which). Some clones in this sample may be carry-over from other donors' samples.

This clone has a single count. The rearrangement links TRBV20-1 to TRBJ2-3; 11 bases line up with TRBD2. Germline trimming cut 6 bases from V and 6 bases from J; bases unmatched to any gene: 8. The CDR3 runs 14 residues. CDR1 is DFQATT, CDR2 SNEGSKA, per germline (reference sequence). CDR3 sequence reads: CSANSGRAWDTQYF. CDR3 nucleotides: TGCAGTGCCAATAGCGGGAGGGCCTGGGATACGCAGTATTTT.

About this clone: A read error may explain this, as a much larger clone is one base away. V gene TRBV3-1 combines with J gene TRBJ2-2, with D unresolved. Trimming took off 0 bases at V and 5 bases at J, with 10 bases between the two ends. Germline V gives CDR1 LGHDT, CDR2 YNNKEL (reference sequence). The length of the CDR3 is 15 residues. CDR3: CASSQDLTLTGELFF. The CDR3, as DNA: TGTGCCAGCAGCCAAGATCTGACCCTGACCGGGGAGCTGTTTTTT.

This clone is judged medium-sized. This chain joins TRBV2 and TRBJ2-5, with TRBD1 identical over 8 bases. With V trimmed by 8 bases and J by 4 bases, 12 bases remained unmatched. CDR1 and CDR2 from the germline V gene are SNHLY and FYNNEI. The CDR3 runs to 15 residues. The DNA of the CDR3 is TGTGCCAGCCGGGCGGGGACAGGTGGTTTAGAGACCCAGTACTTC. Translation: CASRAGTGGLETQYF.

This chain links TRBV11-2 with TRBJ2-1; D gene uncertain. This CDR3 spans 12 amino acids. Germline lookup yields CDR1 SGHAT and CDR2 FQNNGV. V shed 5 bases and J shed 5 bases, with 7 bases lying between them. The CDR3 nucleotides read TGTGCCAGCAGCGGATCTAACAATGAGCAGTTCTTC. Translating it yields CASSGSNNEQFF.

CDR3 region: CASSWARGLSYEQYF. DNA for the CDR3: TGTGCCAGCAGTTGGGCCAGGGGCTTATCCTACGAGCAGTACTTC. The V call is TRBV27, the J call TRBJ2-7; D is possibly TRBD1 (6 bases). V dropped 4 bases and J dropped 1 base, with 14 bases sitting between them. CDR3 size: 15 residues. Germline assignment: CDR1 MNHEY and CDR2 SMNVEV (reference sequence).